What follows are 23 T cell receptor beta chains derived from one specimen sequenced in a study of control samples from healthy donors and cancer patients (dated by TCRdb to the early 2020s). Libraries were prepared through the immunoSEQ multiplex PCR assay. Drawn from immuneACCESS, this table holds only the in-frame rearrangements with V and J called that TCRdb kept. Clones are partly lost; checked studies trace under half to an unresolved V gene and leave the rest unexplained. For this sample there are under 200,000 clones; around 91% appear just once. The ten largest account for about 1.6% of the sample. Material for sequencing was blood. The receptors stem from a woman aged 25 to 45 in good health.

The V gene is TRBV18, the J gene TRBJ1-2, with D unresolved. This CDR3 has 14 residues. Trimming stripped 2 bases from V and 6 bases from J, with 13 bases between. Germline lookup yields CDR1 KGHSH and CDR2 LQKENI. In DNA, the CDR3 is TGTGCCAGCTCACCAGTCGGGGTGGGGAATGGCTACACCTTC. Protein product: CASSPVGVGNGYTF.

This chain links TRBV9 with TRBJ2-6, with 10 bases lining up with TRBD1. After removal of 2 bases from V and 0 bases from J, the junction contained 2 bases not matched to a gene. Germline V gives CDR1 SGDLS, CDR2 YYNGEE. This CDR3 has 17 amino acids. CDR3 bases: TGTGCCAGCAGCGTGGACAGGGGGTACTCTGGGGCCAACGTCCTGACTTTC. It yields the protein CASSVDRGYSGANVLTF.

The rearrangement uses TRBV15 and TRBJ1-5; D perhaps matches TRBD1 (5 bases). The CDR3 runs to 16 residues. The V end lost 1 base, the J end lost 1 base, and 11 bases lay between the germline ends. Germline values: CDR1 LNHNV, CDR2 YYDKDF (reference sequence). The CDR3 loop is CATSRGTQASNQPQHF. The CDR3 DNA reads TGTGCCACCAGCAGAGGGACACAGGCGAGCAATCAGCCCCAGCATTTT.

This sequence joins TRBV7-8 and TRBJ1-4; D ambiguous. The V end was cut by 1 base, the J end by 4 bases, with 4 bases between. Germline V CDR1 and CDR2: SGHVS, FQNEAQ. This CDR3 comprises 13 residues. The CDR3 loop is CASSLGSNEKLFF. The CDR3 nucleotides read TGTGCCAGCAGCTTAGGGAGTAATGAAAAACTGTTTTTT.

This chain uses TRBV15 with TRBJ2-3; D is uncertain. The CDR3 runs to 15 residues. V dropped 0 bases and J dropped 1 base, with 8 bases sitting between them. From germline, CDR1 is LNHNV and CDR2 YYDKDF (reference sequence). The CDR3 DNA reads TGTGCCACCAGCAGAGATCATTTGGGCACAGATACGCAGTATTTT. As protein: CATSRDHLGTDTQYF.

The rearrangement uses TRBV7-9 and TRBJ2-2; a weak D match, TRBD1 (5 bases). This CDR3 spans 15 amino acids. In germline, CDR1 is SEHNR, CDR2 FQNEAQ (reference sequence). Trimming pared 5 bases from V and 3 bases from J, leaving 13 bases between. The CDR3 nucleotides read TGTGCCAGCAGCAGGGGCAACTCCTACACCGGGGAGCTGTTTTTT. It yields the protein CASSRGNSYTGELFF.

The chain is built from TRBV7-9 and TRBJ1-1; 8 bases align to TRBD1. Trimming cost V 7 bases and J 1 base; bases outside gene matches: 5. The CDR3 covers 14 residues. The germline V gene encodes CDR1 SEHNR and CDR2 FQNEAQ (reference sequence). Here the CDR3 reads CASNYGQGNTEAFF. CDR3 bases: TGTGCCAGCAACTACGGACAGGGGAACACTGAAGCTTTCTTT.

The chain combines TRBV5-4 with TRBJ2-3, with TRBD2 matching 7 bases. Losses at the gene ends were 3 bases for V and 2 bases for J; bases not matched to a gene: 9. Germline values: CDR1 SGHNT, CDR2 YYREEE (reference sequence). The CDR3 is 16 residues long. DNA for the CDR3: TGTGCCAGCAGCTGGGTAACAGCGGGAATCACAGATACGCAGTATTTT. It is translated as CASSWVTAGITDTQYF. Full variable domain (remainder filled in from reference TRBV5-4 and TRBJ2-3): ETGVTQSPTHLIKTRGQQVTLRCSSQSGHNTVSWYQQALGQGPQFIFQYYREEENGRGNFPPRFSGLQFPNYSSELNVNALELDDSALYLCASSWVTAGITDTQYFGPGTRLTVL.

The chain carries TRBV4-3 and TRBJ2-7, with D perhaps TRBD1 (7 bases). There are 16 residues in the CDR3. Trimming removed 1 base at V and 0 bases at J, with 13 bases between. From germline, CDR1 is LGHNA and CDR2 YSLEER. The CDR3 here is CASSQAQGGSSYEQYF. The CDR3 DNA is TGCGCCAGCAGCCAAGCTCAGGGGGGCTCCTCCTACGAGCAGTACTTC.

Here the CDR3 DNA reads TGTGCCAGCAGTTTAGAGTACTCTGGAAACACCATATATTTT. Translated: CASSLEYSGNTIYF. The chain carries TRBV27 and TRBJ1-3; D uncertain. The CDR3 has 14 amino acids. Deletions cut 2 bases from V and 0 bases from J, with 5 bases between. Germline V gives CDR1 MNHEY, CDR2 SMNVEV (reference sequence).

The chain uses TRBV5-8 and TRBJ2-5, with TRBD1 identical over 7 bases. The CDR3 is 14 amino acids. Germline CDR1 reads SGHTS; CDR2 reads YDEGEE. With 5 bases clipped from V and 5 bases from J, the junction kept 9 bases outside the gene matches. CDR3 sequence reads: CASSTDRARETQYF. Here the CDR3 DNA reads TGTGCCAGCAGTACCGACAGGGCTCGGGAGACCCAGTACTTC.

The V call is TRBV4-1, the J call TRBJ2-5; TRBD2 agrees at 12 bases. The length of the CDR3 is 16 residues. The germline V gene encodes CDR1 MGHRA and CDR2 YSYEKL. J lost 6 bases, V lost 1 base, and 6 bases had no gene match. CDR3 coding DNA: TGCGCCAGCAGCCAAGGGTCTAGCGGGGGGGCGAAGACCCAGTACTTC. This gives the protein CASSQGSSGGAKTQYF.

This clone was counted only a few times. The CDR3 reads CASKSKPNTGELFF. CDR3 nucleotide sequence: TGTGCCAGCAAGTCCAAACCGAACACCGGGGAGCTGTTTTTT. This chain uses TRBV28 with TRBJ2-2; D not resolved. CDR1 is MDHEN, CDR2 SYDVKM, per germline. V lost 7 bases and J 0 bases, leaving 9 bases between the germline ends. The CDR3 runs to 14 residues.

This chain uses TRBV24-1 with TRBJ2-1; D is perhaps TRBD1 or TRBD2 (5 bases each). The V end lost 3 bases, the J end lost 5 bases, and 10 bases lay between the germline ends. The CDR3 spans 14 residues. Germline CDR1 and CDR2: KGHDR and SFDVKD. The CDR3 sequence is CATSDGTDHNEQFF. CDR3 nucleotides: TGTGCCACCAGTGATGGGACCGACCACAATGAGCAGTTCTTC.

This sequence joins TRBV28 and TRBJ1-2; D call uncertain. The CDR3 sequence is 12 residues long. Germline CDR1 MDHEN, CDR2 SYDVKM. Trimming took 6 bases from V and 4 from J, leaving 9 bases between them. CDR3 sequence (DNA): TGTGCCAGCAGCTCGACGGTCTATGGCTACACCTTC. As protein: CASSSTVYGYTF.

This chain joins TRBV19 and TRBJ1-2; TRBD1 matches at 9 bases. The CDR3 runs 14 residues. V lost 6 bases and J lost 3; bases outside the gene matches: 5. Looked up from germline, CDR1 is LNHDA and CDR2 is SQIVND (reference sequence). CDR3 sequence (DNA): TGTGCCAGTAGGGCCGGGACAGGGTACTATGGCTACACCTTC. Translated: CASRAGTGYYGYTF.

CDR3: CASSIAGTGGSGANVLTF. The CDR3 DNA reads as TGTGCCAGTAGTATAGCGGGGACAGGGGGTTCTGGGGCCAACGTCCTGACTTTC. This chain joins TRBV19 and TRBJ2-6; 11 nucleotides line up with TRBD1. The J segment lost 1 base and the V segment lost 1 base, leaving 3 bases of the junction unmatched. Germline V gene data show CDR1 as LNHDA and CDR2 as SQIVND (reference sequence). The CDR3 has 18 amino acids.

This sequence joins TRBV6-5 and TRBJ2-7, with 11 bases matching TRBD2. V dropped 6 bases and J dropped 4; count of bases not matched to a gene: 8. In germline, CDR1 is MNHEY, CDR2 SVGAGI. The CDR3 covers 15 residues. CDR3 sequence reads: CASRRKTSGDYEQYF. CDR3 nucleotides: TGTGCCAGCAGACGAAAGACTAGCGGGGATTACGAGCAGTACTTC.

The V and J genes are TRBV6-1 and TRBJ1-1; possibly TRBD1 for D (5 bases). V shed 3 bases and J shed 8 bases, with 16 bases lying between them. The CDR3 runs 14 residues. CDR1 and CDR2 (germline): MNHNS, SASEGT. CDR3 loop: CASSDGDAALEAFF. As DNA, the CDR3 is TGTGCCAGCAGTGACGGGGACGCCGCCTTAGAAGCTTTCTTT.

Concerning this clone itself: This sample also contains other DNA sequences that code for the same CDR3. The chain recombines TRBV20-1 with TRBJ1-5; TRBD1 might be the D (5 bases). V was shortened by 3 bases and J by 7 bases, with 10 bases between the two germline ends. Germline V CDR1 and CDR2: DFQATT, SNEGSKA (reference sequence). The CDR3 runs to 12 residues. The CDR3: CSASRRGQPQHF. Written as DNA, the CDR3 is TGCAGTGCTAGTAGGAGGGGCCAGCCCCAGCATTTT.

The chain uses TRBV19 and TRBJ1-4; D remains ambiguous. The CDR3 has 13 amino acids. The germline V gene has CDR1 LNHDA and CDR2 SQIVND (reference sequence). The V gene lost 5 bases and the J gene lost 4 bases, with 8 bases spanning the gap. DNA for the CDR3: TGTGCCAGTAGTCCCATCAGTAATGAAAAACTGTTTTTT. Translated, it gives CASSPISNEKLFF.

This clone was recorded only once. The chain combines TRBV7-2 with TRBJ2-3, with 10 positions matching TRBD2. The germline V gene has CDR1 SGHTA and CDR2 FQGNSA. The CDR3 contains 15 residues. The V segment lost 5 bases and the J segment 2 bases; nucleotides outside the gene matches: 4. CDR3 sequence reads: CASSPLAGDTDTQYF. In nucleotides, the CDR3 is TGTGCCAGCAGCCCCCTAGCGGGAGACACAGATACGCAGTATTTT.

The V gene is TRBV6-4, the J gene TRBJ2-3; 7 bases fit TRBD1. The CDR3 has 14 amino acids. J gave up 6 bases and V 2 bases, and 5 bases lay outside the gene matches. Germline-derived CDR1 and CDR2 are MRHNA and SNTAGT. As DNA, the CDR3 is TGTGCCAGCAGTGACGGACAGGAGTCCGATACGCAGTATTTT. Its translation: CASSDGQESDTQYF.